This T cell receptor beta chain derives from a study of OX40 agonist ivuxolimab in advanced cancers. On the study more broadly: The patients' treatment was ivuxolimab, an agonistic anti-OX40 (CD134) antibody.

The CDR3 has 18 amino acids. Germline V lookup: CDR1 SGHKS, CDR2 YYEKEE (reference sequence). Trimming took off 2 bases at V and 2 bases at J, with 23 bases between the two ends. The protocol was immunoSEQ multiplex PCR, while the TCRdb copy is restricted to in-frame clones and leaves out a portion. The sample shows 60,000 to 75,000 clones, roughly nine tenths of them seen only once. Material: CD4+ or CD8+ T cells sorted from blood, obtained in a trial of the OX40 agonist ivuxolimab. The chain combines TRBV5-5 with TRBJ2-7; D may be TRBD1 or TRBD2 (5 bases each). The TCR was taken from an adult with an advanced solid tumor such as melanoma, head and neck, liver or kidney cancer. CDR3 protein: CASSFSFYTGGGTYEQYF. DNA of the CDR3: TGTGCCAGCAGCTTCTCGTTTTACACAGGAGGTGGGACCTACGAGCAGTACTTC.